This is a list of T cell receptor beta chains from one sample in a study of CD8+ T cells in alopecia areata. TCRdb's table, derived via immunoSEQ multiplex PCR, lists solely in-frame clones and lacks some. The table shows some 170,000 clones, with 58% occurring only once. The starting material was CD4+ T cells sorted from blood, obtained at approximately week 61, from a patient treated with tofacitinib. These receptors were obtained from a human donor with alopecia areata. The CDR3 runs from the conserved cysteine through the conserved F or W. D genes are given only for firm matches. Size values are once, few and many counts, or a class for expanded clones, and some rows have none.

j_call	d_call	v_call	clone_size	cdr3_nt	cdr3_aa
TRBJ2-2	NA	TRBV9	few	TGTGCCAGCAGCGTTTCATCGGCCTCCCTCGTGGGGACCGGGGAGCTGTTTTTT	CASSVSSASLVGTGELFF
TRBJ1-5	NA	TRBV4-1	NA	TGCGCCAGCAGCCAAGGAAGGGCAGCAAATAGCAATCAGCCCCAGCATTTT	CASSQGRAANSNQPQHF
TRBJ1-2	TRBD1	TRBV5-1	NA	TGCGCCAGCAGCCAGACAGGGCTGAACTATGGCTACACCTTC	CASSQTGLNYGYTF
TRBJ2-7	NA	TRBV27	many	TGTGCCAGCAGGACGAATCAGAAGGGAGAACAGTACTTC	CASRTNQKGEQYF
TRBJ1-1	NA	TRBV30	NA	TGTGCCTGGAGTGTACCAGGCCCGAACACTGAAGCTTTCTTT	CAWSVPGPNTEAFF
TRBJ1-1	NA	TRBV30	NA	TGTGCCTGCGGGGGGGTAAGGGTATCATTGGGCACTGAAGCTTTCTTT	CACGGVRVSLGTEAFF
TRBJ1-2	NA	TRBV6-5	NA	TGTGCCAGCAGTTACTCGAGGGAGGTCAGGGGTGATGGCTACACCTTC	CASSYSREVRGDGYTF
TRBJ2-3	NA	TRBV5-1	few	TGCGCCAGCAGCTCTCGGGGTAACACAGATACGCAGTATTTT	CASSSRGNTDTQYF
TRBJ2-5	NA	TRBV29-1	few	TGCAGCGTTGCTTCCCCCGCTTGGGCCCAGTACTTC	CSVASPAWAQYF
TRBJ1-1	NA	TRBV30	NA	TGTGCCTGGATCGAGTCTCCGCCGTACACTGAAGCTTTCTTT	CAWIESPPYTEAFF
TRBJ2-2	NA	TRBV18	NA	TGTGCCAGCTCACCGACAGCTAGGAGGCGCACCGGGGAGCTGTTTTTT	CASSPTARRRTGELFF
TRBJ2-2	NA	TRBV2	NA	TGTGCCAGCAGTCGGGACCACAACGTCGCCGGGGAGCTGTTTTTT	CASSRDHNVAGELFF
TRBJ1-1	NA	TRBV2	NA	TGTGCCAGCGGTGTTCGACGGGACACTGAAGCTTTCTTT	CASGVRRDTEAFF
TRBJ1-2	NA	TRBV4-1	NA	TGCGCCAGCAGCCCGGGTCTGGATCATGGCTACACCTTC	CASSPGLDHGYTF
TRBJ1-4	NA	TRBV7-2	NA	TGTGCCAGCAGCCTTGGGGACGGCCGGACTTACGAAAAACTGTTTTTT	CASSLGDGRTYEKLFF
TRBJ1-2	TRBD1	TRBV9	NA	TGTGCCAGCAGCACTACCGAGGGACAGTTCCCTTATGGCTACACCTTC	CASSTTEGQFPYGYTF